A selection of T cell receptor beta chains follows, all from one sample in a study of neoadjuvant anti-PD-1 for oral cavity cancer. TCRdb's copy holds only in-frame clones and misses some; the assay was immunoSEQ multiplex PCR. The sample includes roughly 13,000 clones, about 64% seen only once; the top ten take roughly 2.3%. The starting material was PBMCs, obtained before nivolumab (anti-PD-1) treatment. Every receptor here comes from a person aged 35-80 years with oral cavity squamous cell carcinoma. Each CDR3 is given with its conserved first and last residue. A D gene is named only where the DNA matches it firmly. For some rows the clone size is stated as once, few or many, or as a class when expanded; others skip it.

j_call d_call clone_size cdr3_length v_call cdr3_nt cdr3_aa
TRBJ2-1 TRBD2 NA 14 TRBV7-3 TGTGCCAGCAGCCTAGCGGGAGAGGCGAGTGAGCAGTTCTTC CASSLAGEASEQFF
TRBJ1-6 NA NA 16 TRBV4-2 TGTGCCAGCAGCCAAGATCGTGGCAGGGTAGGTTCACCCCTCCACTTT CASSQDRGRVGSPLHF
TRBJ1-6 NA few 16 TRBV11-2 TGTGCCAGCAGCCACCTCTCGGGACCGCTAAATTCACCCCTCCACTTT CASSHLSGPLNSPLHF
TRBJ2-7 NA NA 13 TRBV5-1 TGCGCCAGCAGCTTGGATGGGGGAGGCGAGCAGTACTTC CASSLDGGGEQYF
TRBJ2-5 TRBD2 NA 15 TRBV19 TGTGCCAGTAGTATAGCTAGCGGGACTCAAGAGACCCAGTACTTC CASSIASGTQETQYF
TRBJ2-3 NA NA 11 TRBV20-1 TGCAGTGCTATTACAGGGAACCCGCAGTATTTT CSAITGNPQYF
TRBJ1-4 NA NA 13 TRBV19 TGTGCCAGTAGTGCCCGAGACGATGAAAAACTGTTTTTT CASSARDDEKLFF
TRBJ1-2 NA few 16 TRBV4-1 TGCGCCAGCAGCCAAGATTCTGGAGGGGTTAACTATGGCTACACCTTC CASSQDSGGVNYGYTF
TRBJ1-1 NA NA 12 TRBV6-1 TGTGCCAGCAGTGAAAGGGCAGATGAAGCTTTCTTT CASSERADEAFF
TRBJ1-1 TRBD1 NA 16 TRBV5-6 TGTGCCAGCAGCTCGCCGGGACAGGGGGCCGGCACTGAAGCTTTCTTT CASSSPGQGAGTEAFF
TRBJ1-1 TRBD1 once 15 TRBV5-6 TGTGCCAGCAGCTTCCCGACAGGGGGTTATACTGAAGCTTTCTTT CASSFPTGGYTEAFF
TRBJ1-2 NA NA 13 TRBV6-5 TGTGCCAGCGGCCGTCTCGGGTACTATGGCTACACCTTC CASGRLGYYGYTF
TRBJ2-5 TRBD2 NA 15 TRBV6-1 TGTGCCAGCAGTATTTCTCCAGGGAGGGTGGAGACCCAGTACTTC CASSISPGRVETQYF
TRBJ1-2 TRBD1 NA 19 TRBV5-4 TGTGCCAGCAGCCCCGAGTTCCTTCTCGGGACAGGGGTTAACTATGGCTACACCTTC CASSPEFLLGTGVNYGYTF
TRBJ2-3 TRBD1 NA 16 TRBV30 TGTGCCTGGAGTGCCGGGACAGTCCGTACCACAGATACGCAGTATTTT CAWSAGTVRTTDTQYF
TRBJ2-7 TRBD1 few 15 TRBV27 TGTGCCAGCAGAAAAGCCCGGACAGGCCTACGGGAGCAGTACTTC CASRKARTGLREQYF
TRBJ2-2 NA NA 13 TRBV11-2 TGTGCCAGCAGCCTTAAGGGGGCCGGGGAGCTGTTTTTT CASSLKGAGELFF
TRBJ2-1 TRBD1 NA 14 TRBV5-5 TGTGCCAGCAGCTCCGGGACAGGGTCCAATGAGCAGTTCTTC CASSSGTGSNEQFF
TRBJ2-3 TRBD2 NA 13 TRBV6-4 TGTGCCAGCAGTGACTCCGACGGGGGGGCGGTAGATTTT CASSDSDGGAVDF
TRBJ1-4 NA few 15 TRBV7-9 TGTGCCAGCAGCAACCGACAGACAACTAATGAAAAACTGTTTTTT CASSNRQTTNEKLFF
TRBJ2-7 NA once 14 TRBV6-5 TGTGCCAGCAGTTACTCGAGGGCCTACTACGAGCAGTACTTC CASSYSRAYYEQYF
TRBJ2-3 TRBD2 NA 16 TRBV5-1 TGCGCCAGCAGGCAATGGCGGGGGGGCGGCACAGATACGCAGTATTTT CASRQWRGGGTDTQYF
TRBJ2-2 NA NA 17 TRBV5-4 TGTGCCAGCAGCTCCCGGGACCTTGGACTAAGCACCGGGGAGCTGTTTTTT CASSSRDLGLSTGELFF
TRBJ1-4 NA once 16 TRBV5-1 TGCGCCAGCAGCTTACGGACGGGGGGAGATAATGAAAAACTGTTTTTT CASSLRTGGDNEKLFF
TRBJ2-2 NA NA 15 TRBV7-2 TGTGCCAGCAGCTATTTACAGGGGAACACCGGGGAGCTGTTTTTT CASSYLQGNTGELFF
TRBJ1-1 NA NA 15 TRBV11-2 TGTGCCAGCAGCTTAGCAGTAACGGGAAACACTGAAGCTTTCTTT CASSLAVTGNTEAFF
TRBJ1-2 NA few 12 TRBV5-1 TGCGCCAGCAGCTTGGGACGTAAAGGCTACACCTTC CASSLGRKGYTF
TRBJ2-6 NA NA 17 TRBV7-9 TGTGCCAGCAGCCCCCGGGGGGCGAGCTCTGGGGCCAACGTCCTGACTTTC CASSPRGASSGANVLTF
TRBJ2-1 TRBD2 NA 14 TRBV11-2 TGTGCCAGCCGGTTCTACGGGGGGGGCAATGAGCAGTTCTTC CASRFYGGGNEQFF
TRBJ1-1 TRBD1 NA 14 TRBV13 TGTGCCAGCAGCCCACCGGACAGGACCACTGAAGCTTTCTTT CASSPPDRTTEAFF
TRBJ1-6 TRBD1 NA 14 TRBV6-5 TGTGCCAGCGCACGAACAGGGGAGCGGTCACCCCTCCACTTT CASARTGERSPLHF
TRBJ2-3 NA NA 10 TRBV11-2 TGTGCCAGCGGACGAGATACGCAGTATTTT CASGRDTQYF
TRBJ1-2 TRBD1 few 15 TRBV7-6 TGTGCCAGCAGCTTAGTAGGACAGGGAGCGAATGGCTACACCTTC CASSLVGQGANGYTF
TRBJ1-5 NA NA 15 TRBV7-2 TGTGCCAGCAGCCGTTTGGGGGCTGGTAGATTGCCCCAGCATTTT CASSRLGAGRLPQHF
TRBJ2-3 NA NA 15 TRBV7-3 TGTGCCAGCAGCTTATATGAGCGGTACACAGATACGCAGTATTTT CASSLYERYTDTQYF
TRBJ1-1 NA NA 11 TRBV2 TGTGCCAGCAGTGGAGGGCAGTCAGCTTTCTTT CASSGGQSAFF
TRBJ2-5 NA NA 14 TRBV28 TGTGCCAGCAGGCAGCAGGTCTTCGAAGAGACCCAGTACTTC CASRQQVFEETQYF
TRBJ2-1 TRBD2 NA 14 TRBV11-3 TGTGCCAGCTCCCTAGCGGGGGGACACAATGAGCAGTTCTTC CASSLAGGHNEQFF
TRBJ2-3 TRBD2 once 16 TRBV19 TGTGCCAGTAAGTGGACTAGCGGGGGGAAGACAGATACGCAGTATTTT CASKWTSGGKTDTQYF
TRBJ2-2 TRBD2 NA 17 TRBV7-8 TGTGCCAGCAGCCTCTTCCCGACTAGCGGGGAACTCGGGGAGCTGTTTTTT CASSLFPTSGELGELFF
TRBJ2-7 TRBD1 NA 12 TRBV27 TGTGCCAGCCGGACAGGGCGGTACGAGCAGTACTTC CASRTGRYEQYF
TRBJ1-2 TRBD1 few 15 TRBV28 TGTGCCAGCAGTTTGGTAGGCAGGGGGACCGGTGGCTACACCTTC CASSLVGRGTGGYTF
TRBJ2-1 NA few 10 TRBV7-8 TGTGCCAGCAGCCGAAATGAGCAGTTCTTC CASSRNEQFF
TRBJ2-1 TRBD2 once 21 TRBV5-1 TGCGCCAGCAGCTCGGACACGGCCAGCGGGGGGAACCCTTTTTCCTACAATGAGCAGTTCTTC CASSSDTASGGNPFSYNEQFF
TRBJ1-2 TRBD1 NA 15 TRBV19 TGTGCCAGTAGATTCTCAGGACAGGGGGCGTATGGCTACACCTTC CASRFSGQGAYGYTF
TRBJ2-3 NA NA 14 TRBV11-2 TGTGCCAGCTTAAGAGGGGGAAGCACAGATACGCAGTATTTT CASLRGGSTDTQYF
TRBJ2-5 TRBD2 NA 16 TRBV11-2 TGTGCCAGCAGCTGGGGACTAGCGGGGCAGGGAGAGACCCAGTACTTC CASSWGLAGQGETQYF
TRBJ1-2 NA NA 15 TRBV28 TGTGCCAGCAGTTCCGACAGCTCGACCTCGGGGGGCTACACCTTC CASSSDSSTSGGYTF